These T cell receptor beta chains were read from a single sample in a study of CD8+ T cells in alopecia areata. Sequenced by immunoSEQ multiplex PCR; TCRdb stores in-frame clones only, minus some. The sample has roughly 170,000 clones; 50% to 60% are singletons. Sequencing was performed on CD4+ T cells sorted from blood, taken at week 0. These receptors all come from a human donor with alopecia areata. The CDR3 runs from the conserved cysteine through the conserved F or W.

TRBV5-6	TRBJ1-6	CASSWGTDNSPLHF
TRBV18	TRBJ2-2	CASSPRGKSGELFF
TRBV5-6	TRBJ1-1	CASSLGVETEAFF
TRBV27	TRBJ2-7	CASSPLGYEQYF
TRBV7-2	TRBJ1-2	CASSSDRGSVGYTF
TRBV10-2	TRBJ2-5	CASMDPGETQYF
TRBV18	TRBJ2-5	CASSFEETQYF
TRBV15	TRBJ2-2	CATSRERLPNTGELFF
TRBV10-3	TRBJ1-6	CAISPTADSPLHF
TRBV5-1	TRBJ2-7	CASSPSLGQGFYEQYF
TRBV10-3	TRBJ2-3	CAISESGGDTDTQYF
TRBV5-1	TRBJ2-3	CASSLAGKSTDTQYF
TRBV30	TRBJ1-2	CAWRGTGHNYGYTF
TRBV30	TRBJ2-1	CAWSTRLAGAAEQFF
TRBV23-1	TRBJ2-7	CASSRSGGYEQYF
TRBV29-1	TRBJ2-1	CSVESGGDSYNEQFF
TRBV29-1	TRBJ2-7	CSGGQGVSYEQYF
TRBV23-1	TRBJ1-5	CASSQDRADQPQHF
TRBV30	TRBJ1-2	CAWNPQGSGGYTF
TRBV6-5	TRBJ1-6	CAGTDRYNSPLHF
TRBV11-2	TRBJ2-6	CASSLESSSSGANVLTF
TRBV5-4	TRBJ2-5	CASRQGGGETQYF
TRBV9	TRBJ2-7	CASGPTPDPTLYEQYF
TRBV5-1	TRBJ1-3	CASRRTTSGNTIYF
TRBV7-2	TRBJ2-5	CASSLGLAGTETQYF
TRBV19	TRBJ1-1	CASSSTRGAFF
TRBV4-2	TRBJ2-3	CASSQDLAGGRPDTQYF
TRBV29-1	TRBJ1-5	CSVGSGASNNQPQHF
TRBV29-1	TRBJ1-1	CSVEAWQTNTEAFF
TRBV15	TRBJ2-5	CATSRDGGTGETQYF
TRBV10-3	TRBJ1-2	CAISDHGGYTF
TRBV18	TRBJ2-3	CASSPTRTDTQYF
TRBV29-1	TRBJ2-5	CSVSGPRRSETQYF
TRBV7-2	TRBJ2-7	CASRRGTGFYEQYF
TRBV30	TRBJ1-1	CAWSLLGQPNTEAFF
TRBV18	TRBJ2-1	CASSPRSGGASSYNEQFF
TRBV5-6	TRBJ2-2	CASSLNMGTGELFF
TRBV30	TRBJ2-7	CAWSGIGGSYEQYF
TRBV15	TRBJ2-3	CATSPPPGRGTDTQYF
TRBV10-3	TRBJ1-2	CAITGQDPNYGYTF
TRBV29-1	TRBJ2-1	CSVASTAHNEQFF